The present T cell receptor (beta chain) was sequenced within a study of shared clonotypes between healthy human individuals. The repertoire was sequenced with immunoSEQ multiplex PCR; TCRdb's copy has only in-frame clones and lacks some. The sample carries around 2.5 million clones, approximately 93% recorded once. Overall study results and limits: An anticipated effect of sequencing depth on clonotype sharing among donors was recognized.

For this clone: Its antigen is still unknown.

In germline, CDR1 is SGHTA, CDR2 FQGNSA. Trimming took 3 bases from V and 2 from J; bases not matched to a gene: 4. CDR3 length: 16 amino acids. This rearrangement joins TRBV7-2 to TRBJ2-3; 11 bases line up with TRBD2. The sequenced sample consisted of naive CD4+ T cells from PBMCs. The subset is: CD45RA+ positively selected. The receptor's source is a man younger than 30 in good health. Some clones in this sample may be carry-over from other donors' samples. The CDR3 DNA sequence: TGTGCCAGCAGCTTGGGGACTAGCGGCCTCACAGATACGCAGTATTTT. It is translated as CASSLGTSGLTDTQYF.